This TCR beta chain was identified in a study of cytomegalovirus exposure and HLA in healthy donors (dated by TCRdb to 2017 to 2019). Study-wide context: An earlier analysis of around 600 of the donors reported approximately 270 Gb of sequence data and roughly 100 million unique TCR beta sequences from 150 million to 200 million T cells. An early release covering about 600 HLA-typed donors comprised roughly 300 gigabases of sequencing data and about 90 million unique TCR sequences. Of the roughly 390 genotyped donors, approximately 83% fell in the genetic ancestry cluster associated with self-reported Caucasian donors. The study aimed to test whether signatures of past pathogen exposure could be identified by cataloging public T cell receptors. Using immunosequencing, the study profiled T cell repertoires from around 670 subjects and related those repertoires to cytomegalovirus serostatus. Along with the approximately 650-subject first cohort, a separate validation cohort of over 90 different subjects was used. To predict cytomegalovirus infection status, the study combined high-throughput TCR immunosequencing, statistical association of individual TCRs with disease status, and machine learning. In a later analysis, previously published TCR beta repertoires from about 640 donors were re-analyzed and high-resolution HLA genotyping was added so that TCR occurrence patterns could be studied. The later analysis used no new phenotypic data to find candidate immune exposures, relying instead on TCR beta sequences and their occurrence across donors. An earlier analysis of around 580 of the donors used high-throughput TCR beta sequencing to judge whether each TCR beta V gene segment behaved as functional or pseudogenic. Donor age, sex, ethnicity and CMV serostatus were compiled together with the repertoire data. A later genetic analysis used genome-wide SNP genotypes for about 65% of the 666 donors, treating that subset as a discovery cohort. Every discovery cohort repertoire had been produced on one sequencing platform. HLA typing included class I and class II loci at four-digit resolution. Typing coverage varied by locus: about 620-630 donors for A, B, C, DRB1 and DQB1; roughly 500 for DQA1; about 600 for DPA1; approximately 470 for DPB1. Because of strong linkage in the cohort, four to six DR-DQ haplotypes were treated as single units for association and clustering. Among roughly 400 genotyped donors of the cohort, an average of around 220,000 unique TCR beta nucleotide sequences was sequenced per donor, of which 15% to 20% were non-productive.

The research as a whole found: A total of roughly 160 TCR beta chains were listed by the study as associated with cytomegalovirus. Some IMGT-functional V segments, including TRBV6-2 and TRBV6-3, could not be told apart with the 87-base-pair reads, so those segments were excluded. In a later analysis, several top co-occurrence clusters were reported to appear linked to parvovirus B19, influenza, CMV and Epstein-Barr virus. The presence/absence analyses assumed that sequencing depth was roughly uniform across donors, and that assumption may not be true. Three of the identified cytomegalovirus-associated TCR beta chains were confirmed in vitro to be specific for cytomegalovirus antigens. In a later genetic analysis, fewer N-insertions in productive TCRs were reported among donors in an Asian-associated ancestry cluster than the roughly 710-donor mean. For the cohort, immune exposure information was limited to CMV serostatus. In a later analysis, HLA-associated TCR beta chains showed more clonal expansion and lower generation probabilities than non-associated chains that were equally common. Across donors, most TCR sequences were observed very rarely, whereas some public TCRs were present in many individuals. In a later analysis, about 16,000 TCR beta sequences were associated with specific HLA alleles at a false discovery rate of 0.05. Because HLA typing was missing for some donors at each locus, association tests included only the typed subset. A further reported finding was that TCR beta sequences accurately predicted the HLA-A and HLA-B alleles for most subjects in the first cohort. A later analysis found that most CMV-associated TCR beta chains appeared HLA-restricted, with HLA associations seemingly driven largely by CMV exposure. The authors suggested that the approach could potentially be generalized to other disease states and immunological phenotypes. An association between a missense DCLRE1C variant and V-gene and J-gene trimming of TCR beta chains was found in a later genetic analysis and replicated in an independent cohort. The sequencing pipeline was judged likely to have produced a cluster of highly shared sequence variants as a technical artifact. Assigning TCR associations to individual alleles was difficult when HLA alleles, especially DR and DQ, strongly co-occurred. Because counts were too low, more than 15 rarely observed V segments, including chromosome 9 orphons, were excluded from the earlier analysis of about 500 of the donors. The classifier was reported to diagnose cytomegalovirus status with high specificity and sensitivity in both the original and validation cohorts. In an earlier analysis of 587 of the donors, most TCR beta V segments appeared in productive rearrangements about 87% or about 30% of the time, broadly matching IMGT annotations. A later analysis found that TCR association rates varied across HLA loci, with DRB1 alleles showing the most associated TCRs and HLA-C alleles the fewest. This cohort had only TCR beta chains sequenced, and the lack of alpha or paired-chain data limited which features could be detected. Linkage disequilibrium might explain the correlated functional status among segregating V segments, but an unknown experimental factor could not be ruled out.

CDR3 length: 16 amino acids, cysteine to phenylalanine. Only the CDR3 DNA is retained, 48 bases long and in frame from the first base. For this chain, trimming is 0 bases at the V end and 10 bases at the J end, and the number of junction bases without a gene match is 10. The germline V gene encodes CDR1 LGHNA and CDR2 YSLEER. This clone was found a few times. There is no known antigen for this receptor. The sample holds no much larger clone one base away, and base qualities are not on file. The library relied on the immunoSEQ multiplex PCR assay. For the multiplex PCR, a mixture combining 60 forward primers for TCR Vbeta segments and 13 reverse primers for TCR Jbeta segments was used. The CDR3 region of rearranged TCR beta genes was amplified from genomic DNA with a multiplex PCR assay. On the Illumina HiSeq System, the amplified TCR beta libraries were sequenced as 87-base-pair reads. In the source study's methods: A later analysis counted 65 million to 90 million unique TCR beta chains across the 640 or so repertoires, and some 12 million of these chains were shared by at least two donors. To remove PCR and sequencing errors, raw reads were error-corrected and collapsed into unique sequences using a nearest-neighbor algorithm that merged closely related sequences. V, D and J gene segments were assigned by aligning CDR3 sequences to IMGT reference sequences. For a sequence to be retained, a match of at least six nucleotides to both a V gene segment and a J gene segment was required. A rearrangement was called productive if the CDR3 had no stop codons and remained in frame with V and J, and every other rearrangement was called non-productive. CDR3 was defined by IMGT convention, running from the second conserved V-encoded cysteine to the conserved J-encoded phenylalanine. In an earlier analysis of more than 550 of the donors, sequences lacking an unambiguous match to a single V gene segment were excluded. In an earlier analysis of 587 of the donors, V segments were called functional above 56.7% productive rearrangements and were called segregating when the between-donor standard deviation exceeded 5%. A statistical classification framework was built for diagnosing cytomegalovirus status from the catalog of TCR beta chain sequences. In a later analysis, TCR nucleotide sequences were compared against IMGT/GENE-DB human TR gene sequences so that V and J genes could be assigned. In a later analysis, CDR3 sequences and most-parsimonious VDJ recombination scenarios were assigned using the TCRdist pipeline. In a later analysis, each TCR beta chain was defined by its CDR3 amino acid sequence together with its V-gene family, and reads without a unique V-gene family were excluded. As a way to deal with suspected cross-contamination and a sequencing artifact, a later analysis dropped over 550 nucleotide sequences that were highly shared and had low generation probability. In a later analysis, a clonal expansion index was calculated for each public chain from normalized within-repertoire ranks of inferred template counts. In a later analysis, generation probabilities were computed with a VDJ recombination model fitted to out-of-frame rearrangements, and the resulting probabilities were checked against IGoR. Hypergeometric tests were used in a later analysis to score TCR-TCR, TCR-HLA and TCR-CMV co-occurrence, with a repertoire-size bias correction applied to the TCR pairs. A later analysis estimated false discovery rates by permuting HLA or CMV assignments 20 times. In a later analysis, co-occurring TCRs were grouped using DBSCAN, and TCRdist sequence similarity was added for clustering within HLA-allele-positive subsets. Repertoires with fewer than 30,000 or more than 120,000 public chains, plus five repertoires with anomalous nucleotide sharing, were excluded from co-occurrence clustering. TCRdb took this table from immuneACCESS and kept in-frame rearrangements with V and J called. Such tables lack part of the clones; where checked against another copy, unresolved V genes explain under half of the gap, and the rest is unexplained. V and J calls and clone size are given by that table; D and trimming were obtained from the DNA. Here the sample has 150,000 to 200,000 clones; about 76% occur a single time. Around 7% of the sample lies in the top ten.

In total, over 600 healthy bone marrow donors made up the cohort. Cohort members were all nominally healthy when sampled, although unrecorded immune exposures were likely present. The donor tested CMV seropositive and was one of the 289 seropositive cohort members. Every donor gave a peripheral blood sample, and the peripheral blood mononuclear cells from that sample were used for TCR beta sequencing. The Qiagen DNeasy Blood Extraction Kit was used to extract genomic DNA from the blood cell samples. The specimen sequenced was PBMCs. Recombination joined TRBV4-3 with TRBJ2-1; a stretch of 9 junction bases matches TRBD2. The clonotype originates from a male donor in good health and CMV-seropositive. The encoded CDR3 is CASSQDLGGGAFEQFF. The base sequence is TGCGCCAGCAGCCAAGATCTCGGCGGGGGGGCCTTCGAGCAGTTCTTC.